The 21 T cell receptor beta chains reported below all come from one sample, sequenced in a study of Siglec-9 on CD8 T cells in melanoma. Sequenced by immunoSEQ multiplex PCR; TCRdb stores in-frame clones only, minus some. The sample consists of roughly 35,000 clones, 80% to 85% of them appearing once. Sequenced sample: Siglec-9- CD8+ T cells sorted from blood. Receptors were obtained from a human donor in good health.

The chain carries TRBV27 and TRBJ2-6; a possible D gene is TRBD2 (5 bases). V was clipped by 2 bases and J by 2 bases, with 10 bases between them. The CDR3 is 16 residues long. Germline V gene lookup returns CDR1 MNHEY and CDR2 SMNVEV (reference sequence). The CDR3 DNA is TGTGCCAGCAGTTTAGCAGAGGGTACTGGGGCCAACGTCCTGACTTTC. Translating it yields CASSLAEGTGANVLTF.

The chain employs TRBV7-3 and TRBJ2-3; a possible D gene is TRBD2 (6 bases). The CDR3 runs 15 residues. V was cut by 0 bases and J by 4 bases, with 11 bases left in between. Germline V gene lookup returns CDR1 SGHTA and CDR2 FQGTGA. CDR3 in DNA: TGTGCCAGCAGCTTAACCGGCGGGGTGGCAGATACGCAGTATTTT. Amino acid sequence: CASSLTGGVADTQYF.

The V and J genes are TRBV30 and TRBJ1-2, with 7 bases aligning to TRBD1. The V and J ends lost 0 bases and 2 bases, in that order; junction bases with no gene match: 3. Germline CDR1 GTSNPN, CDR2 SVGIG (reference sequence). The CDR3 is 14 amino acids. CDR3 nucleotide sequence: TGTGCCTGGAGTGTGGGACAGTTAAACTATGGCTACACCTTC. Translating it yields CAWSVGQLNYGYTF.

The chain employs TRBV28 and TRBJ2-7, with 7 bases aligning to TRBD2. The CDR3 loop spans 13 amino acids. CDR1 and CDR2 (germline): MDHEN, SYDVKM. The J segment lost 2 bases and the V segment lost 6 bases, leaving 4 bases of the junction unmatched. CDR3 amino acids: CASSLAATYEQYF. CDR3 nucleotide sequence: TGTGCCAGCAGCCTAGCGGCAACCTACGAGCAGTACTTC.

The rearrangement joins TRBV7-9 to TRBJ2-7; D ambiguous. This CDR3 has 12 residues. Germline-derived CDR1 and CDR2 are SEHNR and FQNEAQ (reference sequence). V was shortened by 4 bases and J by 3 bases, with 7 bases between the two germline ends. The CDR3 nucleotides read TGTGCCAGCAGCTCCCTCGGCTACGAGCAGTACTTC. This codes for CASSSLGYEQYF.

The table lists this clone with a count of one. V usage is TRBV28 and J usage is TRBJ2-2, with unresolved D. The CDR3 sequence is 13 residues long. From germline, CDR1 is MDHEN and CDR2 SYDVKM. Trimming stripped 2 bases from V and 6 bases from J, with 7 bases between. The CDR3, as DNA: TGTGCCAGCAGTTTACGGGTCCCCGGGGAGCTGTTTTTT. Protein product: CASSLRVPGELFF.

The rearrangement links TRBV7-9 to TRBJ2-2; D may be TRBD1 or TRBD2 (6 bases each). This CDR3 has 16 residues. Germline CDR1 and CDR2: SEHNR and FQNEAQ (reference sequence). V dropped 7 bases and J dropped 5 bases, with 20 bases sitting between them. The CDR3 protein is CASKTSGGRWTGELFF. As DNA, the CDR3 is TGTGCCAGCAAGACCTCCGGGGGCCGGTGGACCGGGGAGCTGTTTTTT.

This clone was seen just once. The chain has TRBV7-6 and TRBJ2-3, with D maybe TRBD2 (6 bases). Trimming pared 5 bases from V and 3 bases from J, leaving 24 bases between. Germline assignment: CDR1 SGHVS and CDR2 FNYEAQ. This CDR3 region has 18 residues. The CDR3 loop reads CASSPNSGGGIGTDTQYF. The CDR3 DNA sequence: TGTGCCAGCAGCCCTAATAGCGGAGGCGGGATAGGAACAGATACGCAGTATTTT.

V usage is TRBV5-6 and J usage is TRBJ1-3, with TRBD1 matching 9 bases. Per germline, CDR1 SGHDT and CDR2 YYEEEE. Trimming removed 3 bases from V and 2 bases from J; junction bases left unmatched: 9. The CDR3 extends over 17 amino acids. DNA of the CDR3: TGTGCCAGCAGCTGGGGACAGGGTGGGCGAACTGGAAACACCATATATTTT. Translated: CASSWGQGGRTGNTIYF. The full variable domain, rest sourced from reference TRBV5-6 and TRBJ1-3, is DAGVTQSPTHLIKTRGQQVTLRCSPKSGHDTVSWYQQALGQGPQFIFQYYEEEERQRGNFPDRFSGHQFPNYSSELNVNALLLGDSALYLCASSWGQGGRTGNTIYFGEGSWLTVV.

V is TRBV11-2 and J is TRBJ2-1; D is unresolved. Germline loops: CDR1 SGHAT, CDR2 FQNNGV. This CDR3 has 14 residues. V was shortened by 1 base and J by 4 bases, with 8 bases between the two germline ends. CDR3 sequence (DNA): TGTGCCAGCAGCTTAGTGGCGGTATACAATGAGCAGTTCTTC. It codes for CASSLVAVYNEQFF.

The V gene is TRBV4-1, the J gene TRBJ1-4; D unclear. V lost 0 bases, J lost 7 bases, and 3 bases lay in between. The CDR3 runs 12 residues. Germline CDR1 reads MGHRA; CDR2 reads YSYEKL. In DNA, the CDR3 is TGCGCCAGCAGCCAAGATCGTGAAAAACTGTTTTTT. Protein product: CASSQDREKLFF.

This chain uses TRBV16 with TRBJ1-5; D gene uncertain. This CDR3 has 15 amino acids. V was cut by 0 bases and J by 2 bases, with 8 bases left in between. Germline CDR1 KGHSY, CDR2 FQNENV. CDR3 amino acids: CASSQSGRRNQPQHF. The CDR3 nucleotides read TGTGCCAGCAGCCAATCAGGCAGGCGCAATCAGCCCCAGCATTTT.

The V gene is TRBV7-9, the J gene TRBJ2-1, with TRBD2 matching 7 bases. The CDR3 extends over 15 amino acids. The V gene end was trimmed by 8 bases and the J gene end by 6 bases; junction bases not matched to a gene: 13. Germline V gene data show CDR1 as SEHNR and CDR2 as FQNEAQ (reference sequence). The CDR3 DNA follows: TGTGCCAGCTCGCTTTTGCGGGAGCCCATCAATGAGCAGTTCTTC. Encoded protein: CASSLLREPINEQFF.

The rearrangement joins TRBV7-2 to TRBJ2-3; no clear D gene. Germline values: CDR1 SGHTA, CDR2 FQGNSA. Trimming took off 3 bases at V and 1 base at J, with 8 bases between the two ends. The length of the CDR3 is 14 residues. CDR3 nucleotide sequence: TGTGCCAGCAGCTTTTTGGGCGGCACAGATACGCAGTATTTT. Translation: CASSFLGGTDTQYF.

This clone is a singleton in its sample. The CDR3 loop reads CASSTGRGLEEKLFF. The CDR3 DNA reads as TGTGCCAGCAGCACCGGCAGGGGGCTTGAGGAAAAACTGTTTTTT. This chain connects TRBV7-9 to TRBJ1-4; 8 nucleotides match TRBD1. Germline loops: CDR1 SEHNR, CDR2 FQNEAQ (reference sequence). J was trimmed by 8 bases and V by 5 bases; bases with no gene match: 10. The CDR3 extends over 15 amino acids.

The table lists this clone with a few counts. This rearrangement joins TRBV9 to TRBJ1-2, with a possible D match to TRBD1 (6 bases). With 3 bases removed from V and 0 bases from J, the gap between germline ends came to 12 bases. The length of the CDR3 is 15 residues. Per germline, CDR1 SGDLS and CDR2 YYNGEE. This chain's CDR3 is CASSETGTTNYGYTF. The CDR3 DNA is TGTGCCAGCAGCGAAACCGGGACAACTAACTATGGCTACACCTTC.

The CDR3 protein is CASSIVAGGSTDTQYF. The CDR3 DNA is TGTGCCAGTAGTATAGTGGCGGGGGGCAGCACAGATACGCAGTATTTT. The V and J genes are TRBV19 and TRBJ2-3, with 8 nucleotides matching TRBD2. Per germline, CDR1 LNHDA and CDR2 SQIVND (reference sequence). Trimming took 1 base from V and 0 from J; bases not matched to a gene: 3. This CDR3 comprises 16 residues.

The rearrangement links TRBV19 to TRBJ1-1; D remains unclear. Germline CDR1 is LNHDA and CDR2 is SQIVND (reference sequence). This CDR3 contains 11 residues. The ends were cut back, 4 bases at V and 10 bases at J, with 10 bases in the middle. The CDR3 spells CASSTGRGAFF. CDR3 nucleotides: TGTGCCAGTAGTACGGGTAGAGGAGCTTTCTTT.

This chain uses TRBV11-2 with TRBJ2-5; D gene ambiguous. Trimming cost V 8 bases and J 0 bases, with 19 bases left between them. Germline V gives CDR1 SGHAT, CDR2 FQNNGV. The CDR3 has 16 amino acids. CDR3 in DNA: TGTGCCAGCGATTCGCCCCAAGAGCTCGACCAAGAGACCCAGTACTTC. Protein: CASDSPQELDQETQYF.

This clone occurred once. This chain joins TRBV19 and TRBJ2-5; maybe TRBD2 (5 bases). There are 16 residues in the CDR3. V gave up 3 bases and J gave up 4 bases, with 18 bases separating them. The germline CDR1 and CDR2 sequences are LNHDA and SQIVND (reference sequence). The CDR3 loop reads CASSMGSSGAAETQYF. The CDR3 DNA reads TGTGCCAGTAGTATGGGGAGCAGCGGAGCCGCAGAGACCCAGTACTTC.

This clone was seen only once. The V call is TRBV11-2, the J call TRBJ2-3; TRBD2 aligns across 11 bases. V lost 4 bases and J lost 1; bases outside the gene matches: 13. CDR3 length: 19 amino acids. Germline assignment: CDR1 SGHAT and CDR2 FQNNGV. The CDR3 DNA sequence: TGTGCCAGCAGCTGGGGAGGGTCTAGCGGGAGGCTGGGCACAGATACGCAGTATTTT. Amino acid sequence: CASSWGGSSGRLGTDTQYF.